The rows below give T cell receptor beta chains drawn from one sample of a study of T cell repertoires in cytomegalovirus infection. TCRdb itself ran the reads through MiXCR, one entry per CDR3 protein. The sample yields more than 45,000 distinct CDR3 sequences, approximately 36% seen once. Antigens for these TCRs are unknown. The sequenced sample consisted of PBMCs, sequenced either directly or after in vitro stimulation (not recorded which). The receptors shown here come from a human donor in good health (CMV status not recorded). Some clones in this sample may be carry-over from other donors' samples. Both conserved end residues are part of each CDR3. Fields, in order: V gene, CDR3 length, clone size, D gene, J gene, CDR3 protein, CDR3 DNA. The D gene is left open where the match is weak. Where a row states a size, it is once, few, many or the class of an expanded clone; other rows omit it.

TRBV28	14	few	-	TRBJ2-5	CASSLAGTRKTQYF	TGTGCCAGCAGTTTAGCCGGGACGAGAAAGACCCAGTACTTC
TRBV29-1	14	-	-	TRBJ2-1	CSVEGGSGGNEQFF	TGCAGCGTTGAAGGGGGGTCAGGGGGGAATGAGCAGTTCTTC
TRBV18	14	few	-	TRBJ2-3	CASSLGLGTDTQYF	TGTGCCAGCTCCCTGGGATTGGGCACAGATACGCAGTATTTT
TRBV27	16	-	-	TRBJ1-6	CASSTTYTVYNSPLHF	TGTGCCAGCAGTACGACCTATACAGTGTATAATTCACCCCTCCACTTT
TRBV28	17	-	-	TRBJ2-5	CASSQGGAGGPPETQYF	TGTGCCAGCAGTCAAGGGGGCGCGGGGGGACCCCCAGAGACCCAGTACTTC
TRBV27	13	many	-	TRBJ2-5	CASSRFTGETQYF	TGTGCCAGCAGTAGGTTCACCGGGGAGACCCAGTACTTC
TRBV29-1	15	few	-	TRBJ1-2	CSVVLSVGAMEDYTF	TGCAGCGTTGTACTGTCAGTGGGGGCTATGGAGGACTACACCTTC
TRBV20-1	14	-	-	TRBJ1-1	CSAIKLGLNTEAFF	TGCAGTGCTATTAAGCTGGGATTGAACACTGAAGCTTTCTTT
TRBV7-2	18	few	-	TRBJ1-4	CASSLRPDRRLANEKLFF	TGTGCCAGCAGCTTACGGCCAGACCGTCGTCTGGCTAATGAAAAACTGTTTTTT
TRBV25-1	13	-	-	TRBJ2-7	CASSDIRLYEQYF	TGTGCCAGCAGTGATATTCGACTCTACGAGCAGTACTTC
TRBV3-1	16	-	-	TRBJ2-1	CASSQPTESSYNEQFF	TGTGCCAGCAGCCAACCTACAGAGAGCTCCTACAATGAGCAGTTCTTC
TRBV10-3	15	once	-	TRBJ2-5	CATFARDSGKETQYF	TGTGCCACCTTTGCCCGGGACAGCGGGAAAGAGACCCAGTACTTC
TRBV15	12	-	-	TRBJ2-5	CATLSTTGTQYF	TGTGCCACCTTGTCGACGACAGGGACCCAGTACTTC
TRBV11-2	16	-	TRBD1	TRBJ2-5	CASSSVIRGYGETQYF	TGTGCCAGCAGCTCCGTAATCAGGGGGTACGGGGAGACCCAGTACTTC
TRBV7-2	15	many	TRBD1	TRBJ2-1	CASSSGTGEGNEQFF	TGTGCCAGCAGCTCGGGGACAGGGGAAGGCAATGAGCAGTTCTTC
TRBV7-9	15	-	TRBD2	TRBJ2-7	CASSPGLAGGPEQYF	TGTGCCAGCAGCCCTGGACTAGCGGGAGGGCCCGAGCAGTACTTC
TRBV19	15	few	TRBD2	TRBJ2-1	CASSRVAGEVDEQFF	TGTGCCAGTAGTCGGGTAGCGGGAGAAGTGGATGAGCAGTTCTTC
TRBV7-9	19	-	-	TRBJ2-1	CASSSIDQTGTRSYNEQFF	TGTGCCAGCAGCTCAATCGACCAGACCGGGACGCGGTCCTACAATGAGCAGTTCTTC
TRBV6-1	14	few	-	TRBJ2-1	CASSLTTRGNEQFF	TGTGCCAGCAGTCTGACTACCAGAGGCAATGAGCAGTTCTTC
TRBV11-3	14	-	-	TRBJ2-1	CASSSTSSYNEQFF	TGTGCCAGCAGCTCGACTAGCTCCTACAATGAGCAGTTCTTC
TRBV6-5	16	-	TRBD1	TRBJ1-2	CASSSFLGQEVDGYTF	TGTGCCAGCAGTTCCTTCTTGGGACAGGAGGTCGATGGCTACACCTTC
TRBV12-3/TRBV12-4	21	-	-	TRBJ2-1	CASSPSPYSMQGDGPYNEQFF	TGTGCCAGCAGTCCGTCCCCCTACTCGATGCAAGGGGACGGTCCCTACAATGAGCAGTTCTTC
TRBV10-3	14	-	TRBD2	TRBJ2-5	CAISPGGTQETQYF	TGTGCCATCAGTCCGGGGGGAACCCAAGAGACCCAGTACTTC
TRBV7-7	14	-	-	TRBJ2-5	CASSPGTAQETQYF	TGTGCCAGCAGCCCCGGGACCGCCCAAGAGACCCAGTACTTC
TRBV19	16	-	TRBD2	TRBJ2-5	CASSSLSSGSQETQYF	TGTGCCAGTAGCTCCCTGTCTAGCGGCAGCCAAGAGACCCAGTACTTC
TRBV11-1	15	-	-	TRBJ1-5	CASSPPGHRAQPQHF	TGTGCCAGCAGCCCTCCCGGACACAGGGCTCAGCCCCAGCATTTT
TRBV7-8	17	many	TRBD2	TRBJ2-7	CASSLALTSGLPYEQYF	TGTGCCAGCAGCTTAGCTTTGACTAGCGGTTTACCCTACGAGCAGTACTTC
TRBV12-3/TRBV12-4	12	-	-	TRBJ1-5	CASRRGPQPQHF	TGTGCCAGCAGAAGGGGACCACAGCCCCAGCATTTT
TRBV12-3/TRBV12-4	15	few	-	TRBJ1-6	CASSFGSGKSSPLHF	TGTGCCAGCAGTTTCGGATCAGGGAAGAGTTCACCCCTCCACTTT
TRBV7-8	16	many	TRBD1	TRBJ1-5	CASSPDRVLSNQPQHF	TGTGCCAGCAGCCCTGACAGGGTATTAAGCAATCAGCCCCAGCATTTT
TRBV12-3/TRBV12-4	14	few	TRBD1	TRBJ1-4	CASSFRQGHEKLFF	TGTGCCAGCAGTTTTCGACAGGGTCATGAAAAACTGTTTTTT
TRBV20-1	15	-	TRBD2	TRBJ2-7	CSAKERAGGGLEQYF	TGCAGTGCTAAGGAGCGAGCGGGAGGTGGTCTCGAGCAGTACTTC
TRBV12-3/TRBV12-4	12	few	-	TRBJ2-1	CASRTINNEQFF	TGTGCCAGCAGAACGATCAACAATGAGCAGTTCTTC
TRBV11-3	17	few	-	TRBJ2-3	CASSWGDRFPSTDTQYF	TGTGCCAGCAGCTGGGGAGACAGATTCCCTAGCACAGATACGCAGTATTTT
TRBV2	15	-	-	TRBJ2-2	CASTLIGRSTGELFF	TGTGCCAGCACCCTAATTGGGAGAAGCACCGGGGAGCTGTTTTTT
TRBV5-5	14	-	-	TRBJ1-3	CASSFAGTGNTIYF	TGTGCCAGCAGCTTTGCGGGAACTGGAAACACCATATATTTT
TRBV7-2	15	few	TRBD2	TRBJ2-1	CASSPGGGFYNEQFF	TGTGCCAGCAGCCCGGGGGGGGGTTTTTACAATGAGCAGTTCTTC
TRBV7-6	15	many	-	TRBJ1-2	CASSPTDSTPDGYTF	TGTGCCAGCAGCCCGACAGACAGTACGCCCGATGGCTACACCTTC
TRBV27	12	-	TRBD2	TRBJ2-1	CASSYSGNEQFF	TGTGCCAGCAGCTATAGCGGGAATGAGCAGTTCTTC
TRBV12-3/TRBV12-4	15	few	-	TRBJ1-2	CASSLNGNVGYGYTF	TGTGCCAGCAGTTTAAATGGCAACGTGGGCTATGGCTACACCTTC
TRBV4-1	15	few	TRBD2	TRBJ2-5	CASSQAGSSGETQYF	TGCGCCAGCAGCCAAGCAGGGTCTAGCGGAGAGACCCAGTACTTC
TRBV20-1	15	-	-	TRBJ2-3	CSAHRRRDRTDTQYF	TGCAGTGCCCACCGGCGCAGGGATCGCACAGATACGCAGTATTTT
TRBV5-5	17	many	-	TRBJ2-2	CASSLVTLARNTGELFF	TGTGCCAGCAGCTTGGTAACCCTTGCCAGGAACACCGGGGAGCTGTTTTTT
TRBV28	11	-	-	TRBJ2-1	CATERDNEQFF	TGTGCCACGGAGAGGGACAATGAGCAGTTCTTC
TRBV5-6	14	few	TRBD1	TRBJ2-5	CASSFDRERETQYF	TGTGCCAGCAGCTTCGACAGGGAGAGAGAGACCCAGTACTTC
TRBV23-1	14	few	-	TRBJ1-6	CASSLNSTDSPLHF	TGCGCCAGCAGTCTAAACAGTACGGATTCACCCCTCCACTTT
TRBV7-9	12	few	-	TRBJ1-4	CASSYTNEKLFF	TGTGCCAGCAGCTATACTAATGAAAAACTGTTTTTT
TRBV28	15	-	TRBD1	TRBJ2-7	CASSSYRTGKDEQYF	TGTGCCAGCAGTTCATACCGGACAGGGAAAGACGAGCAGTACTTC
TRBV7-2	15	many	-	TRBJ2-1	CASRIRRSLYNEQFF	TGTGCCAGCAGGATACGGAGATCCCTTTACAATGAGCAGTTCTTC
TRBV7-8	16	many	TRBD2	TRBJ2-1	CASSLLSSGINNEQFF	TGTGCCAGCAGCTTACTAAGTAGCGGGATAAACAATGAGCAGTTCTTC
TRBV7-9	14	few	-	TRBJ1-2	CASSRGPIHYGYTF	TGTGCCAGCAGCCGGGGACCGATTCACTATGGCTACACCTTC
TRBV7-9	16	-	-	TRBJ2-2	CASSLRRGVDTGELFF	TGTGCCAGCAGCTTAAGGAGGGGCGTTGACACCGGGGAGCTGTTTTTT